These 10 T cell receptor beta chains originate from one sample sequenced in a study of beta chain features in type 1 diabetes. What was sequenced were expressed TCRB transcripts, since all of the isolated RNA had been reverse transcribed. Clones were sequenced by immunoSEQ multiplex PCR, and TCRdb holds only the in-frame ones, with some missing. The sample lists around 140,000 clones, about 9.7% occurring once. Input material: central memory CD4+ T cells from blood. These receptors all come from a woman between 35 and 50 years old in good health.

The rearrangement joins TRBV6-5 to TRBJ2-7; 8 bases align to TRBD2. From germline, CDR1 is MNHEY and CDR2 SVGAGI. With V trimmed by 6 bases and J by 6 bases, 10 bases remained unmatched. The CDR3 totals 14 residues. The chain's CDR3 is CASRGGLAVGEQYF. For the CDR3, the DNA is TGTGCCAGCAGGGGAGGACTAGCTGTCGGCGAGCAGTACTTC.

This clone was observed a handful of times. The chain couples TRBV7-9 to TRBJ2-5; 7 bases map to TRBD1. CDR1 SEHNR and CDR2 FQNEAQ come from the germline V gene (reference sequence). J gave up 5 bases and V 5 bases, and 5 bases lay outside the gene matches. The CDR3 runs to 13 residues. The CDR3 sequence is CASSVGGYETQYF. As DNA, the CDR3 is TGTGCCAGCAGCGTAGGGGGCTACGAGACCCAGTACTTC.

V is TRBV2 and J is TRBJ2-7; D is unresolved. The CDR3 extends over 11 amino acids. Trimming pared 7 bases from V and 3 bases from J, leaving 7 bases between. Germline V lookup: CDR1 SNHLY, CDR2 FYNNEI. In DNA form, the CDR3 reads TGTGCCAGCAAGGCAGGCTACGAGCAGTACTTC. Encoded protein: CASKAGYEQYF.

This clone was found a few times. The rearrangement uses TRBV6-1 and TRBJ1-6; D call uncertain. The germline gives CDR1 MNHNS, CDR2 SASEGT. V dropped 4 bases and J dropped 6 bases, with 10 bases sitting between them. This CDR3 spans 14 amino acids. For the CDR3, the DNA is TGTGCCAGCAGTGCATCGTCGGTTAATTCACCCCTCCACTTT. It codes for CASSASSVNSPLHF.

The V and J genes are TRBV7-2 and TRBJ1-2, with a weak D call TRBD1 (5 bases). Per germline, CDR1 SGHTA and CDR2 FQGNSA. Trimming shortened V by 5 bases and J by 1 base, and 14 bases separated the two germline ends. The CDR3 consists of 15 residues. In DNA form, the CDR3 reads TGTGCCAGCAGCCGGTCCGACAGCTATAACTATGGCTACACCTTC. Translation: CASSRSDSYNYGYTF.

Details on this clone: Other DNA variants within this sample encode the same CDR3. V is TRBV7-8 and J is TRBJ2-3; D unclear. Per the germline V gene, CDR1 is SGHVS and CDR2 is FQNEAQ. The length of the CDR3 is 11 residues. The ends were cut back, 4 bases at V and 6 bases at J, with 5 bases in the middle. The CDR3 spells CASSSRDTQYF. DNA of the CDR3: TGTGCCAGCAGCTCGAGGGATACGCAGTATTTT.

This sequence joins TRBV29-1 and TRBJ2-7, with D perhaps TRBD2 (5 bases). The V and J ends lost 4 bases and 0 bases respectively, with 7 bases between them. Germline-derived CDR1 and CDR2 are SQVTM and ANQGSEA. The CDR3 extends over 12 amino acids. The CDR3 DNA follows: TGCAGCGTTGGCGGGTCCTCCTACGAGCAGTACTTC. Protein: CSVGGSSYEQYF.

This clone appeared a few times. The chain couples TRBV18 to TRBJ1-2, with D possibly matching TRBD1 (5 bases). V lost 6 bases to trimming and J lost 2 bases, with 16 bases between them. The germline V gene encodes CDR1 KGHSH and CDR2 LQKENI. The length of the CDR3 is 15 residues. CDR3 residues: CASSLAREGNYGYTF. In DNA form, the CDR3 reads TGTGCCAGCTCCCTCGCCAGGGAAGGGAACTATGGCTACACCTTC.

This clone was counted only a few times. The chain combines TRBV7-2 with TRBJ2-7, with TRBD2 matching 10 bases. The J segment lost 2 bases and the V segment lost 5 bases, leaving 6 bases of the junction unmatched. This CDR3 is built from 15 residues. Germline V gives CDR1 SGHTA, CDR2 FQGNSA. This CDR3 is CASSATSGNPYEQYF. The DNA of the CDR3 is TGTGCCAGCAGCGCCACTAGCGGGAACCCCTACGAGCAGTACTTC.

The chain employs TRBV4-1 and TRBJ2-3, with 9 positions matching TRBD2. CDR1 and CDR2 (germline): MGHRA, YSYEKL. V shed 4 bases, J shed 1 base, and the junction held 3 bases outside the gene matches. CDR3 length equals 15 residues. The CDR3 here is CASSPTSGGTDTQYF. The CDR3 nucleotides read TGCGCCAGCAGCCCGACTAGCGGCGGCACAGATACGCAGTATTTT.